This T cell receptor (beta chain) emerged from a study of T cell responses to AZD1222 COVID-19 vaccine. Sequencing was performed with immunoSEQ multiplex PCR; in TCRdb, only in-frame clones are kept and a portion is missing. The sample lists 150,000 or so clones, approximately 88% occurring once. Trimming removed 0 bases at V and 8 bases at J, with 10 bases between. Germline CDR1 is ENHRY and CDR2 is SYGVKD. The CDR3 sequence is 13 residues long. V and J are TRBV10-3 and TRBJ1-1; D gene unclear. Specimen: peripheral blood, collected on day 0 of AZD1222 vaccination. This clonotype originated in an adult in good health. CDR3 sequence reads: CAISESAQFEAFF. The CDR3, as DNA: TGTGCCATCAGTGAGTCAGCCCAGTTCGAAGCTTTCTTT.